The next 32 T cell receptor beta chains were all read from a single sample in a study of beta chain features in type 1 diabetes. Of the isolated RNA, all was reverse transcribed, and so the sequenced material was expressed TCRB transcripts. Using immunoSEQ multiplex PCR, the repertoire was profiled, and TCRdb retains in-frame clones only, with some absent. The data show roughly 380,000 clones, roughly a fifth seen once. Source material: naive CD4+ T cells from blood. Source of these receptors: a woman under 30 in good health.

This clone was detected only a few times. The CDR3 sequence: CASSQNRANYGYTF. DNA for the CDR3: TGTGCCAGCAGCCAGAACAGGGCTAACTATGGCTACACCTTC. The chain is built from TRBV14 and TRBJ1-2; D may be TRBD1 (6 bases). CDR3 length equals 14 residues. CDR1 is SGHDN, CDR2 FVKESK, per germline. Trimming removed 3 bases from V and 0 bases from J, with 8 bases in between.

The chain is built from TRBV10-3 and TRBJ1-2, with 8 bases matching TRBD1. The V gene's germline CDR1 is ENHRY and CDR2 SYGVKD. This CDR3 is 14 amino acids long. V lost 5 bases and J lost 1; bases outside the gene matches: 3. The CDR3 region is CAISTGGGNYGYTF. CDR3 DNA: TGTGCCATCAGTACAGGGGGGGGTAACTATGGCTACACCTTC.

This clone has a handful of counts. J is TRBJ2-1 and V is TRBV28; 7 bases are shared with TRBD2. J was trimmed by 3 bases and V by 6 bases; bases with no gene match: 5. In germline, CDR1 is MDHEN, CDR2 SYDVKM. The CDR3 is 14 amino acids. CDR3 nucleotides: TGTGCCAGCAGCCCCGGGACTAACTACAATGAGCAGTTCTTC. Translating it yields CASSPGTNYNEQFF. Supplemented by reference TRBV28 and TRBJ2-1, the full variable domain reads DVKVTQSSRYLVKRTGEKVFLECVQDMDHENMFWYRQDPGLGLRLIYFSYDVKMKEKGDIPEGYSVSREKKERFSLILESASTNQTSMYLCASSPGTNYNEQFFGPGTRLTVL.

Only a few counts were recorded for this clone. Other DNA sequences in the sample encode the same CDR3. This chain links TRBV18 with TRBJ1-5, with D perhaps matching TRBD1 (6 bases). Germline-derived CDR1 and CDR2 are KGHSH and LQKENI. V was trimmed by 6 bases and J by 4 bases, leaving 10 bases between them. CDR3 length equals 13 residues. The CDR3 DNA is TGTGCCAGCTCCCCAGGGGAGAATCAGCCCCAGCATTTT. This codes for CASSPGENQPQHF.

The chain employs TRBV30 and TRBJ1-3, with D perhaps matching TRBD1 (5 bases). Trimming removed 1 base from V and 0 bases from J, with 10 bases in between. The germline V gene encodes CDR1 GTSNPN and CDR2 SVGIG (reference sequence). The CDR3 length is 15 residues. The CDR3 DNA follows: TGTGCCTGGAGTGCCCGGCAGGGCTCTGGAAACACCATATATTTT. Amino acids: CAWSARQGSGNTIYF.

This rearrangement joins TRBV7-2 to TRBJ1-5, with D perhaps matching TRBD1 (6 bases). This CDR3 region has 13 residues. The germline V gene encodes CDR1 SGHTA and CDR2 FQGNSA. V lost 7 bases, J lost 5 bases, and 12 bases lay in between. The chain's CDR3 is CASTLTGDQPQHF. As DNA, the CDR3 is TGTGCCAGCACCCTGACAGGAGATCAGCCCCAGCATTTT. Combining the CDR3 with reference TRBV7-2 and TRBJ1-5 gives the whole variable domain GAGVSQSPSNKVTEKGKDVELRCDPISGHTALYWYRQSLGQGLEFLIYFQGNSAPDKSGLPSDRFSAERTGGSVSTLTIQRTQQEDSAVYLCASTLTGDQPQHFGDGTRLSIL.

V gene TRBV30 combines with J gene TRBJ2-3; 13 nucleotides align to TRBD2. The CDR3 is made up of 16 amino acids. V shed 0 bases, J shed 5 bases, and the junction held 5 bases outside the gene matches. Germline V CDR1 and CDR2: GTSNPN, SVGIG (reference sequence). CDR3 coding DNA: TGTGCCTGGAGTGTAGGACTAGCGGGGGTTGAAGATACGCAGTATTTT. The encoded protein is CAWSVGLAGVEDTQYF.

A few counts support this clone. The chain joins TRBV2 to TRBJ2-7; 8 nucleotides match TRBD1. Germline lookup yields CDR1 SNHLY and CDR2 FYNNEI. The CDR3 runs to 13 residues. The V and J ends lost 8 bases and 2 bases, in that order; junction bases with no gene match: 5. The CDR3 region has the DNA TGTGCCAGCCGCGGGACAGGTACCTACGAGCAGTACTTC. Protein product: CASRGTGTYEQYF. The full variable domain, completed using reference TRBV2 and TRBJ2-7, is EPEVTQTPSHQVTQMGQEVILRCVPISNHLYFYWYRQILGQKVEFLVSFYNNEISEKSEIFDDQFSVERPDGSNFTLKIRSTKLEDSAMYFCASRGTGTYEQYFGPGTRLTVT.

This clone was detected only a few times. The CDR3 bases are TGTGCCAGCAGCCGCATGGGAGTTAAAAACATTCAGTACTTC. It specifies CASSRMGVKNIQYF. The V and J genes are TRBV11-3 and TRBJ2-4; tentative D call: TRBD2 (5 bases). With 5 bases removed from V and 4 bases from J, the gap between germline ends came to 12 bases. This CDR3 region has 14 residues. Germline loops: CDR1 SGHNT, CDR2 YENEEA.

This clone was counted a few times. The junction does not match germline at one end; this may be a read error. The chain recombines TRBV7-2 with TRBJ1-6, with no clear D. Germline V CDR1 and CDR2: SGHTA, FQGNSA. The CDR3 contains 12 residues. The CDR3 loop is CASSLGASLLHF. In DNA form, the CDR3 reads TGTGCCAGCAGCTTAGGGGCTTCACTCCTCCACTTT.

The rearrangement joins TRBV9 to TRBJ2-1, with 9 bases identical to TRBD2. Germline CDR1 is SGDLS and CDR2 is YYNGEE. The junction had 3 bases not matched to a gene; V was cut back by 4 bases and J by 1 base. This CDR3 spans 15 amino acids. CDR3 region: CASSSGGPSYNEQFF. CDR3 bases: TGTGCCAGCAGCAGCGGGGGGCCATCCTACAATGAGCAGTTCTTC.

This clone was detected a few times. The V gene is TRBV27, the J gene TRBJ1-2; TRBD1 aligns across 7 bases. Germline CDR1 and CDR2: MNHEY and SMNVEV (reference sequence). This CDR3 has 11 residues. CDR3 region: CELRGDYGYTF. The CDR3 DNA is TGTGAGCTCAGGGGGGACTATGGCTACACCTTC.

CDR3 residues: CASSPGTSPETQYF. In DNA, the CDR3 is TGCGCCAGCAGCCCCGGGACTAGCCCCGAGACCCAGTACTTC. The chain combines TRBV5-1 with TRBJ2-5; 9 bases map to TRBD2. CDR3 length equals 14 residues. Trimming cost V 4 bases and J 5 bases; bases outside gene matches: 6. Germline V gene lookup returns CDR1 SGHRS and CDR2 YFSETQ.

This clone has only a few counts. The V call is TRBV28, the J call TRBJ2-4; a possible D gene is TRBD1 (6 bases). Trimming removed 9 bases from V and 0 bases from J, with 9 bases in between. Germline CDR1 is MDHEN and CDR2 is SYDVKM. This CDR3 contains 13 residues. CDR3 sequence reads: CASTGLAKNIQYF. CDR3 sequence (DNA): TGTGCCAGTACAGGGTTAGCCAAAAACATTCAGTACTTC.

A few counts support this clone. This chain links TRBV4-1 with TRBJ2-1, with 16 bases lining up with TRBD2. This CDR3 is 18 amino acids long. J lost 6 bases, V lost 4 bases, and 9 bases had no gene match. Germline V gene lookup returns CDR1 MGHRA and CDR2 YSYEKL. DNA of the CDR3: TGCGCCAGCAGCCCGGGACTAGCGGGGGGGCGACGACGCAATGAGCAGTTCTTC. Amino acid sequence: CASSPGLAGGRRRNEQFF.

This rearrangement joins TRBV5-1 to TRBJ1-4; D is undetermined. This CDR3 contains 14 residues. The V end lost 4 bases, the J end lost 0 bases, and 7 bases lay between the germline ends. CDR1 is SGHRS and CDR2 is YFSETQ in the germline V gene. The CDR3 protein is CASSADPTNEKLFF. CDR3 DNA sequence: TGCGCCAGCAGCGCAGATCCAACTAATGAAAAACTGTTTTTT.

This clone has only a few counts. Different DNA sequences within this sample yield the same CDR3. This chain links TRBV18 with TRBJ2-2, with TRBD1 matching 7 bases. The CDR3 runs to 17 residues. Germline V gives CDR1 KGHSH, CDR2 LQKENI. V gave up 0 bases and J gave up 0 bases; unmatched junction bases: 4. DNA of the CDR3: TGTGCCAGCTCACCACCGAGCAGGGGGACGAACACCGGGGAGCTGTTTTTT. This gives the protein CASSPPSRGTNTGELFF.

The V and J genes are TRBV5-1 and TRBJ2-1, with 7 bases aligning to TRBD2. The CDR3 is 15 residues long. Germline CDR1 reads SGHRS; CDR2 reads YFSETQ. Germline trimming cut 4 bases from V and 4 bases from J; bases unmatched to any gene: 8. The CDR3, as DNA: TGCGCCAGCAGCCCGCCGGCTAGCGGTTACAATGAGCAGTTCTTC. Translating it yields CASSPPASGYNEQFF.

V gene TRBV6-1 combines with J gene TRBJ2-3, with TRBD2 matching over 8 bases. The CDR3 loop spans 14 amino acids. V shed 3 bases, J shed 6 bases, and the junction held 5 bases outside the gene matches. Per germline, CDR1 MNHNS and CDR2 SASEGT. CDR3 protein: CASSDAGGGDTQYF. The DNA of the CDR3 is TGTGCCAGCAGTGATGCGGGAGGCGGGGATACGCAGTATTTT.

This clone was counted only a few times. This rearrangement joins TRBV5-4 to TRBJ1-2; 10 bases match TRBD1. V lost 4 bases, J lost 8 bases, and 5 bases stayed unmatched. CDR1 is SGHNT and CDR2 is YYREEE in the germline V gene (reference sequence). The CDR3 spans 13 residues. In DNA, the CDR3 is TGTGCCAGCAGCCAGGACAGGGGGGGCGGCTACACCTTC. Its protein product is CASSQDRGGGYTF. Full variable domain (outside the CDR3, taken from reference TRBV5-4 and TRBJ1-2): ETGVTQSPTHLIKTRGQQVTLRCSSQSGHNTVSWYQQALGQGPQFIFQYYREEENGRGNFPPRFSGLQFPNYSSELNVNALELDDSALYLCASSQDRGGGYTFGSGTRLTVV.

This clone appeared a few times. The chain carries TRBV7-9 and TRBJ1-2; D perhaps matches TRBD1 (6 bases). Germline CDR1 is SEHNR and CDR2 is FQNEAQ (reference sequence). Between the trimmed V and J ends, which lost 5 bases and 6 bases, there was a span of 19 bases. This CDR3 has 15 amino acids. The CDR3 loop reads CASSPGTHTSNGYTF. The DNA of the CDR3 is TGTGCCAGCAGCCCCGGGACACACACTTCCAATGGCTACACCTTC.

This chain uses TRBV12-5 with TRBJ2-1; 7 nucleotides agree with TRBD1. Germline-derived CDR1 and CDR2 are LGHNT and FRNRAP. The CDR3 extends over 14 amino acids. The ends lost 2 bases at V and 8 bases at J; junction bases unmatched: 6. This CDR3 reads CASGLYPQGDEQFF. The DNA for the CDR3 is TGTGCTAGTGGTTTGTACCCGCAGGGGGATGAGCAGTTCTTC.

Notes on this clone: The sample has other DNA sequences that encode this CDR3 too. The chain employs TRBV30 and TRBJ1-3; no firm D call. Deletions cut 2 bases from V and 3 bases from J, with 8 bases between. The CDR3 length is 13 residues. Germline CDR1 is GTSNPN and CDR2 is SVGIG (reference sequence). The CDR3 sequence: CAWSPGGGNTIYF. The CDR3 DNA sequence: TGTGCCTGGAGTCCAGGAGGTGGAAACACCATATATTTT.

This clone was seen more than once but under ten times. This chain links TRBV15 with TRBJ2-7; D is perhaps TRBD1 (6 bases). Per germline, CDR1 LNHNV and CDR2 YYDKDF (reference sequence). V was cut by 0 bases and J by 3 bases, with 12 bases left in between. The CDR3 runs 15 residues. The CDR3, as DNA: TGTGCCACCAGCAGAGATGATGGGGGCATCTACGAGCAGTACTTC. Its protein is CATSRDDGGIYEQYF.

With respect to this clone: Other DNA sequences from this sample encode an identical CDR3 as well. The CDR3 is CASSPRGLAGSYEQYF. For the CDR3, the DNA is TGTGCCAGCTCACCAAGGGGACTAGCGGGCTCCTACGAGCAGTACTTC. This sequence joins TRBV18 and TRBJ2-7, with 12 positions matching TRBD2. Germline V CDR1 and CDR2: KGHSH, LQKENI. V lost 2 bases to trimming and J lost 0 bases; unmatched junction nucleotides: 2. This CDR3 is 16 amino acids long.

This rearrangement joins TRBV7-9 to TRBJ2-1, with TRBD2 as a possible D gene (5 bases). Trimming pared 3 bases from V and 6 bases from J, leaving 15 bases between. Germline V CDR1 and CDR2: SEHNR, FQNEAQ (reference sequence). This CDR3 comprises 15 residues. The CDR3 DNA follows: TGTGCCAGCAGCTTTTCGGGGTTTTATAGCAATGAGCAGTTCTTC. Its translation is CASSFSGFYSNEQFF.

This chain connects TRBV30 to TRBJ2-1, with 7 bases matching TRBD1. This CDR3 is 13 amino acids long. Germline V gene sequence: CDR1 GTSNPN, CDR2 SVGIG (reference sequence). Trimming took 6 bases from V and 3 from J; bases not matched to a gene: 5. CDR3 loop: CACRDSYYNEQFF. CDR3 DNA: TGTGCCTGTCGGGACAGCTACTACAATGAGCAGTTCTTC.

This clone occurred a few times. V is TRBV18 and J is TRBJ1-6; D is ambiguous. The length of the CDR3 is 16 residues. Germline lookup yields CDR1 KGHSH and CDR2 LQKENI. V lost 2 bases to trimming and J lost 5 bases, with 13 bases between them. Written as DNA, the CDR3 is TGTGCCAGCTCACCATCTGCCGGGAACAATAATTCACCCCTCCACTTT. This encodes CASSPSAGNNNSPLHF.

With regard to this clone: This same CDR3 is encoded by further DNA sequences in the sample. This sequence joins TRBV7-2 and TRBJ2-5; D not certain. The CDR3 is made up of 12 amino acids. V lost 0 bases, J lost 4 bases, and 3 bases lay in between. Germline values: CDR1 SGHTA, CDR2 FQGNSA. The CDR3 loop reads CASSLARETQYF. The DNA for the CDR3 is TGTGCCAGCAGCTTAGCGCGAGAGACCCAGTACTTC.

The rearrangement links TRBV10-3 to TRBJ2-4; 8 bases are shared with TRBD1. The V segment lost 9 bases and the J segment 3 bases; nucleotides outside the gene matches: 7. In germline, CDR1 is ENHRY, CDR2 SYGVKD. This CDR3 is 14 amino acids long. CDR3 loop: CAIAHGQGKNIQYF. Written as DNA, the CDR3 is TGTGCCATTGCTCACGGACAGGGCAAAAACATTCAGTACTTC.

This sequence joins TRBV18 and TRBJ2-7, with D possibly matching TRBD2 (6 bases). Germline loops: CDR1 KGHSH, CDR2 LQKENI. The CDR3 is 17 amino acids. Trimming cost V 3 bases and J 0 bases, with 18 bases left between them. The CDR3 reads CASSPQWGGASSYEQYF. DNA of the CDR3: TGTGCCAGCTCACCTCAGTGGGGCGGGGCTTCCTCCTACGAGCAGTACTTC.

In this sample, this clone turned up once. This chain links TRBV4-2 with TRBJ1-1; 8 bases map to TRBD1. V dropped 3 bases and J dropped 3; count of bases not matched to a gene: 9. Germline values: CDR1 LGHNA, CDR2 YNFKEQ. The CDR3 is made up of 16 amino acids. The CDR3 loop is CASSQIRTGTYTEAFF. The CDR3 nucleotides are TGTGCCAGCAGCCAGATTAGGACAGGGACCTACACTGAAGCTTTCTTT.